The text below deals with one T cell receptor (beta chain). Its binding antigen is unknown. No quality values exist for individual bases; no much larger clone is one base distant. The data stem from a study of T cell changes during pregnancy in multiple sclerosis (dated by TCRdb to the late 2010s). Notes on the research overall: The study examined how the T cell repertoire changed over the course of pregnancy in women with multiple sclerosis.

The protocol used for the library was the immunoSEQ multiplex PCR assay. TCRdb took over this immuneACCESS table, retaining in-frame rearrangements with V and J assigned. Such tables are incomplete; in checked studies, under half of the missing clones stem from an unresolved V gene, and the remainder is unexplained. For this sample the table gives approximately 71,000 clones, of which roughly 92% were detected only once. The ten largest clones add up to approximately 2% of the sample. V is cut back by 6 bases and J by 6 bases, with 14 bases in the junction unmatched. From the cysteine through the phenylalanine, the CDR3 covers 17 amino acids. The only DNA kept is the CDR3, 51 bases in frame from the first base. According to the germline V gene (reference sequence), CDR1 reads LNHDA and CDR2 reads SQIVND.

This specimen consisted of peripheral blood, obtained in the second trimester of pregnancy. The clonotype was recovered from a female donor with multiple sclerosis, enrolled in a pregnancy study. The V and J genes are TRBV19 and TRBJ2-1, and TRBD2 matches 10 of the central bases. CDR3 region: CASRPLAGETLGNEQFF. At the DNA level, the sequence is TGTGCCAGTAGACCCCTAGCGGGGGAGACTCTGGGCAATGAGCAGTTCTTC.